The 17 T cell receptor beta chains in this list originate from one sample, sequenced in a study of blood T cell repertoires in COVID-19 (dated by TCRdb to the early 2020s). Receptor amplification or capture employed the immunoSEQ multiplex PCR assay. The source is immuneACCESS, and TCRdb retained only in-frame sequences with V and J called. Part of the clones is not carried over; for the studies checked, unresolved V genes explain less than half of this, and the remainder is unexplained. For this sample the table gives some 670,000 clones, of which 70% to 90% were detected only once. Under 0.3% of the sample comes from the top ten. Specimen: peripheral blood. The receptors were gathered from a woman between 18 and 29 years old with acute or convalescent COVID-19.

This sequence joins TRBV25-1 and TRBJ1-2, with a weak D call TRBD1 (6 bases). There are 14 residues in the CDR3. CDR1 and CDR2 (germline): MGHDK, SYGVNS. Trimming shortened V by 7 bases and J by 4 bases, and 16 bases separated the two germline ends. CDR3 sequence reads: CASTKAGVGYGYTF. The CDR3 DNA is TGTGCCAGCACCAAAGCAGGGGTGGGCTATGGCTACACCTTC.

The CDR3 DNA sequence: TGTGCCAGCAGCTTGGGCAGGGGAGGGCACACAGATACGCAGTATTTT. Its protein is CASSLGRGGHTDTQYF. The chain recombines TRBV11-2 with TRBJ2-3; D might be TRBD2 (7 bases). The V end lost 3 bases, the J end lost 2 bases, and 15 bases lay between the germline ends. CDR1 is SGHAT and CDR2 is FQNNGV in the germline V gene. The CDR3 extends over 16 amino acids.

The chain employs TRBV7-2 and TRBJ1-1; the D gene is possibly TRBD1 (5 bases). Germline V gene sequence: CDR1 SGHTA, CDR2 FQGNSA. The V end lost 5 bases, the J end lost 1 base, and 11 bases lay between the germline ends. This CDR3 contains 14 residues. CDR3 nucleotide sequence: TGTGCCAGCAGCCCTCAGGGTACGAACACTGAAGCTTTCTTT. This encodes CASSPQGTNTEAFF. The full variable domain, in which reference TRBV7-2 and TRBJ1-1 provide the parts outside the CDR3, is GAGVSQSPSNKVTEKGKDVELRCDPISGHTALYWYRQSLGQGLEFLIYFQGNSAPDKSGLPSDRFSAERTGGSVSTLTIQRTQQEDSAVYLCASSPQGTNTEAFFGQGTRLTVV.

The J gene is TRBJ1-6, the V gene TRBV19; the D is unclear. This CDR3 has 15 residues. Germline V CDR1 and CDR2: LNHDA, SQIVND (reference sequence). The germline V and J ends were trimmed by 3 bases and 8 bases, with 14 bases remaining between them. The CDR3, as DNA: TGTGCCAGTAGTATGTACCGGGGTGAGGATTCACCCCTCCACTTT. Translation: CASSMYRGEDSPLHF. Combining the CDR3 with reference TRBV19 and TRBJ1-6 gives the whole variable domain DGGITQSPKYLFRKEGQNVTLSCEQNLNHDAMYWYRQDPGQGLRLIYYSQIVNDFQKGDIAEGYSVSREKKESFPLTVTSAQKNPTAFYLCASSMYRGEDSPLHFGNGTRLTVT.

CDR3 sequence reads: CASSQVSGTGAWETQYF. The CDR3 region has the DNA TGTGCCAGCAGCCAAGTCTCCGGGACAGGGGCGTGGGAGACCCAGTACTTC. This chain connects TRBV3-1 (or the pseudogene TRBV3-2) to TRBJ2-5; 10 bases map to TRBD1. V gave up 1 base and J gave up 5 bases; unmatched junction bases: 10. CDR3 length equals 17 residues. CDR1 is LGHDT and CDR2 is YNNKEL in the germline V gene (reference sequence).

The chain recombines TRBV7-3 with TRBJ2-1; TRBD2 aligns across 7 bases. V lost 4 bases to trimming and J lost 8 bases; unmatched junction nucleotides: 26. Germline V lookup: CDR1 SGHTA, CDR2 FQGTGA. There are 20 residues in the CDR3. The CDR3, as DNA: TGTGCCAGCAGCTCCCCAACCCCCGTAGAAAATAAGCGGGGAGGGTATGAGCAGTTCTTC. Its protein product is CASSSPTPVENKRGGYEQFF. The variable domain in full, completed from reference TRBV7-3 and TRBJ2-1, reads GAGVSQTPSNKVTEKGKYVELRCDPISGHTALYWYRQSLGQGPEFLIYFQGTGAADDSGLPNDRFFAVRPEGSVSTLKIQRTERGDSAVYLCASSSPTPVENKRGGYEQFFGPGTRLTVL.

This clone was seen a single time. V is TRBV18 and J is TRBJ1-2; no clear D. Per germline, CDR1 KGHSH and CDR2 LQKENI. CDR3 length: 13 residues. V shed 3 bases and J shed 8 bases, with 13 bases lying between them. CDR3: CASSPYSVEGYTF. DNA for the CDR3: TGTGCCAGCTCACCGTATTCGGTAGAAGGCTACACCTTC.

This clone came up a few times. CDR3 sequence (DNA): TGTGCCAGCAGCCAGGGGACGGGGAGGCATGGCTACACCTTC. This encodes CASSQGTGRHGYTF. This sequence joins TRBV3-1 (or the pseudogene TRBV3-2) and TRBJ1-2, with D perhaps matching TRBD1 (5 bases). The CDR3 consists of 14 residues. The V gene's germline CDR1 is LGHDT and CDR2 YNNKEL (reference sequence). Trimming cost V 3 bases and J 6 bases, with 14 bases left between them.

The chain combines TRBV5-1 with TRBJ1-2, with a tentative D call TRBD1 (5 bases). Trimming shortened V by 4 bases and J by 4 bases, and 14 bases separated the two germline ends. This CDR3 spans 14 amino acids. Germline V lookup: CDR1 SGHRS, CDR2 YFSETQ. CDR3 nucleotide sequence: TGCGCCAGCAGCACATCGACAGTAAGCTATGGCTACACCTTC. Its protein product is CASSTSTVSYGYTF. Full variable domain (rest looked up from reference TRBV5-1 and TRBJ1-2): KAGVTQTPRYLIKTRGQQVTLSCSPISGHRSVSWYQQTPGQGLQFLFEYFSETQRNKGNFPGRFSGRQFSNSRSEMNVSTLELGDSALYLCASSTSTVSYGYTFGSGTRLTVV.

This rearrangement joins TRBV7-9 to TRBJ2-5, with D tentatively TRBD1 (5 bases). The germline CDR1 and CDR2 sequences are SEHNR and FQNEAQ (reference sequence). V was cut by 1 base and J by 5 bases, with 8 bases left in between. CDR3 length: 13 amino acids. CDR3 sequence: CASSLGQKETQYF. In DNA, the CDR3 is TGTGCCAGCAGCTTAGGACAGAAGGAGACCCAGTACTTC.

The CDR3 here is CSVESGGYTEAFF. CDR3 bases: TGCAGCGTTGAGTCAGGGGGGTATACTGAAGCTTTCTTT. This chain links TRBV29-1 with TRBJ1-1; 7 bases are a match to TRBD1. This CDR3 region has 13 residues. The V gene end was trimmed by 3 bases and the J gene end by 5 bases; junction bases not matched to a gene: 6. CDR1 and CDR2 from the germline V gene are SQVTM and ANQGSEA.

V and J are TRBV12-2 and TRBJ1-2. TRBV12-2 represents a pseudogene. The CDR3 extends over 18 amino acids. DNA for the CDR3: TGTGCAAGTCGCTCCCCCGGGGTTACCGCCCCGGGTAACTATGGCTACACCTTC. This gives the protein CASRSPGVTAPGNYGYTF.

This chain uses TRBV2 with TRBJ1-5, with 10 bases matching TRBD1. The CDR3 runs to 16 residues. Germline V CDR1 and CDR2: SNHLY, FYNNEI. The V and J ends lost 5 bases and 7 bases, in that order; junction bases with no gene match: 11. In nucleotides, the CDR3 is TGTGCCAGCAGTATAGGGACAGGGGAGGTCCAACAGCCCCAGCATTTT. This encodes CASSIGTGEVQQPQHF.

The chain joins TRBV4-3 to TRBJ2-1, with a possible D match to TRBD2 (5 bases). Trimming took 5 bases from V and 0 from J, leaving 11 bases between them. The CDR3 has 15 amino acids. Germline values: CDR1 LGHNA, CDR2 YSLEER. CDR3 in DNA: TGCGCCAGCAGCAGGGCGGGTAGCTCCTACAATGAGCAGTTCTTC. This codes for CASSRAGSSYNEQFF.

This clone was detected once. The chain is built from TRBV5-6 and TRBJ1-2, with TRBD1 matching 9 bases. J was trimmed by 0 bases and V by 0 bases; bases with no gene match: 6. The CDR3 has 17 amino acids. The germline V gene has CDR1 SGHDT and CDR2 YYEEEE. CDR3 nucleotide sequence: TGTGCCAGCAGCTTGGTGGGACAGGGACCAGCTAACTATGGCTACACCTTC. Translated: CASSLVGQGPANYGYTF.

The gene calls are TRBV6-5 and TRBJ2-2; 8 nucleotides agree with TRBD2. CDR1 and CDR2 from the germline V gene are MNHEY and SVGAGI. The trim removed 7 bases at V and 6 bases at J, leaving 4 bases unmatched. The CDR3 spans 13 residues. The CDR3 loop is CASTVGGAGELFF. CDR3 sequence (DNA): TGTGCCAGCACCGTCGGGGGGGCCGGGGAGCTGTTTTTT.

The rearrangement uses TRBV20-1 and TRBJ1-2, with a possible D match to TRBD1 (6 bases). Germline CDR1 is DFQATT and CDR2 is SNEGSKA (reference sequence). With 3 bases removed from V and 2 bases from J, the gap between germline ends came to 10 bases. The CDR3 extends over 13 amino acids. The CDR3 protein is CSASSGANYGYTF. CDR3 coding DNA: TGCAGTGCTAGTTCAGGGGCCAACTATGGCTACACCTTC.